A single sample is the source of the 14 T cell receptor beta chains below, sequenced in a study of T-cell memory formation after mild COVID-19. TCRdb itself ran the 5' RACE reads through MiXCR, one entry per CDR3 protein. The sample has a few hundred thousand distinct CDR3 sequences, around 28% seen once. The sequencing sample was made of PBMCs or a T cell subset sorted from them (not recorded which). These TCRs come from an adult woman who had mild COVID-19 (a few samples of this study predate the infection). Cell type and time point are not known.

The V call is TRBV2, the J call TRBJ2-3, with no clear D. The CDR3 spans 10 residues. The V and J ends lost 8 bases and 7 bases respectively, with 7 bases between them. Germline V gene lookup returns CDR1 SNHLY and CDR2 FYNNEI. The CDR3 region has the DNA TGTGCCAGCGCGCGGAATACGCAGTATTTT. Protein sequence: CASARNTQYF.

This chain uses TRBV7-6 with TRBJ2-4, with 9 bases aligning to TRBD2. In germline, CDR1 is SGHVS, CDR2 FNYEAQ. The trim removed 4 bases at V and 0 bases at J, leaving 10 bases unmatched. The CDR3 totals 18 residues. CDR3 sequence: CASSYRLAEKLAKNIQYF. The CDR3 DNA follows: TGTGCCAGCAGCTATAGACTAGCGGAGAAACTAGCCAAAAACATTCAGTACTTC.

J is TRBJ1-2 and V is TRBV7-3, with D possibly TRBD1 on 5 matching bases. V lost 3 bases and J 8 bases, leaving 22 bases between the germline ends. There are 16 residues in the CDR3. CDR1 is SGHTA and CDR2 is FQGTGA in the germline V gene. The CDR3 loop is CASSFTPGTDRNGYTF. CDR3 nucleotides: TGTGCCAGCAGCTTCACACCCGGGACCGATAGGAACGGCTACACCTTC.

The chain joins TRBV7-3 to TRBJ1-1, with TRBD1 as a possible D gene (5 bases). Between the trimmed V and J ends, which lost 5 bases and 4 bases, there was a span of 14 bases. Germline V gene lookup returns CDR1 SGHTA and CDR2 FQGTGA. The CDR3 has 14 residues. The CDR3 spells CASSPTPGSTEAFF. The CDR3 nucleotides are TGTGCCAGCAGCCCCACCCCAGGGTCCACTGAAGCTTTCTTT.

CDR3 in amino acids: CSVTLPGGVSGYTF. Here the CDR3 DNA reads TGCAGTGTCACACTCCCAGGGGGCGTTAGTGGCTACACCTTC. This chain connects TRBV20-1 to TRBJ1-2; the match to TRBD1 covers 8 bases. Germline CDR1 is DFQATT and CDR2 is SNEGSKA (reference sequence). CDR3 size: 14 residues. Trimming at V came to 7 bases and at J to 7 bases, leaving 14 bases not matched to a gene.

This clonotype was found a few times. The V gene is TRBV7-6, the J gene TRBJ2-1; D uncertain. The CDR3 consists of 13 residues. From germline, CDR1 is SGHVS and CDR2 FNYEAQ. V dropped 2 bases and J dropped 6 bases, with 8 bases sitting between them. CDR3 protein: CASSLRLFNEQFF. The CDR3 coding sequence is TGTGCCAGCAGCTTAAGACTGTTCAATGAGCAGTTCTTC.

This clonotype was counted only a few times. The chain uses TRBV20-1 and TRBJ2-7, with 8 bases aligning to TRBD1. The CDR3 runs 14 residues. Germline lookup yields CDR1 DFQATT and CDR2 SNEGSKA (reference sequence). After removal of 3 bases from V and 3 bases from J, the junction contained 7 bases not matched to a gene. This chain's CDR3 is CSASGQGAGYEQYF. The DNA for the CDR3 is TGCAGTGCTAGCGGCCAGGGGGCGGGCTACGAGCAGTACTTC.

This clonotype was recorded a few times. The J gene is TRBJ1-5, the V gene TRBV29-1; 10 bases are a match to TRBD1. The V segment lost 6 bases and the J segment 5 bases; nucleotides outside the gene matches: 7. Germline CDR1 is SQVTM and CDR2 is ANQGSEA. This CDR3 comprises 14 residues. DNA of the CDR3: TGCAGCGTCGCGGGACAGGGGAAGGATCAGCCCCAGCATTTT. It yields the protein CSVAGQGKDQPQHF.

The chain carries TRBV11-2 and TRBJ2-7; 9 bases align to TRBD1. The J segment lost 6 bases and the V segment lost 5 bases, leaving 8 bases of the junction unmatched. CDR3 length: 14 amino acids. Germline CDR1 and CDR2: SGHAT and FQNNGV. This chain's CDR3 is CASSTGTGSGEQYF. In DNA, the CDR3 is TGTGCCAGCAGCACCGGGACAGGGAGCGGCGAGCAGTACTTC.

V usage is TRBV4-1 and J usage is TRBJ2-7, with D possibly being TRBD2 (5 bases). The V gene lost 1 base and the J gene lost 1 base, with 11 bases spanning the gap. CDR3 length: 15 residues. Germline CDR1 is MGHRA and CDR2 is YSYEKL. The CDR3 coding sequence is TGCGCCAGCAGCCAAGGGAGGCTCGGGTCCTACGAGCAGTACTTC. This codes for CASSQGRLGSYEQYF.

Only a few counts were recorded for this clonotype. The chain combines TRBV7-9 with TRBJ2-4; 10 bases match TRBD1. CDR1 is SEHNR and CDR2 is FQNEAQ in the germline V gene (reference sequence). The V and J ends lost 3 bases and 1 base, in that order; junction bases with no gene match: 3. The CDR3 is made up of 16 amino acids. The CDR3 DNA follows: TGTGCCAGCAGCTTCGGACAGGGGGACGCCAAAAACATTCAGTACTTC. Its protein is CASSFGQGDAKNIQYF.

The chain employs TRBV7-9 and TRBJ2-7; D call uncertain. The CDR3 covers 16 residues. V lost 4 bases and J lost 0, with 16 bases in between. Germline lookup yields CDR1 SEHNR and CDR2 FQNEAQ (reference sequence). The CDR3 loop reads CASSSQDGPSSYEQYF. The CDR3 DNA reads TGTGCCAGCAGCTCCCAGGACGGACCCAGCTCCTACGAGCAGTACTTC.

The chain links TRBV29-1 to TRBJ1-1; D remains ambiguous. Germline V gene data show CDR1 as SQVTM and CDR2 as ANQGSEA. V lost 0 bases and J lost 4, with 9 bases in between. The length of the CDR3 is 13 residues. CDR3 sequence: CSVEEGSRTEAFF. For the CDR3, the DNA is TGCAGCGTTGAAGAGGGGAGTCGCACTGAAGCTTTCTTT.

There are a few counts of this clonotype. J is TRBJ2-3 and V is TRBV3-1; weak D call: TRBD2 (5 bases). CDR1 and CDR2 from the germline V gene are LGHDT and YNNKEL (reference sequence). V shed 4 bases and J shed 6 bases, with 14 bases lying between them. This CDR3 region has 14 residues. CDR3 residues: CASSPWRSMDTQYF. In DNA, the CDR3 is TGTGCCAGCAGCCCCTGGAGGAGCATGGATACGCAGTATTTT.